This passage covers 32 T cell receptor beta chains from one sample sequenced in a study of blood T cell repertoires in COVID-19 (dated by TCRdb to 2020 to 2022). The method behind the library was the immunoSEQ multiplex PCR assay. Held by TCRdb, this immuneACCESS table contains in-frame sequences only and omits some clones. Under half of the omission traces to an unresolved V gene where checked; the cause of the rest is unknown. The sample profile shows around 130,000 clones; roughly four fifths of them were found once. Jointly, the top ten make up 10% to 11% of the sample. The sequenced material came from peripheral blood. Source of these receptors: a human donor in a cohort sampled during active COVID-19.

The V and J genes are TRBV6-5 and TRBJ1-2; the match to TRBD1 covers 7 bases. The CDR3 extends over 14 amino acids. The V and J ends lost 2 bases and 7 bases, in that order; junction bases with no gene match: 7. CDR1 and CDR2 (germline): MNHEY, SVGAGI. The CDR3 sequence: CASSYGGGAGGYTF. The CDR3 region has the DNA TGTGCCAGCAGTTACGGAGGGGGCGCGGGTGGCTACACCTTC.

CDR3 sequence (DNA): TGTGCCAGCAGCAGGGCTAACTATGGCTACACCTTC. It codes for CASSRANYGYTF. This chain connects TRBV2 to TRBJ1-2, with D maybe TRBD1 (5 bases). This CDR3 is 12 amino acids long. V dropped 6 bases and J dropped 0 bases, with 5 bases sitting between them. Germline values: CDR1 SNHLY, CDR2 FYNNEI. The full variable domain, with the rest looked up from reference TRBV2 and TRBJ1-2, is EPEVTQTPSHQVTQMGQEVILRCVPISNHLYFYWYRQILGQKVEFLVSFYNNEISEKSEIFDDQFSVERPDGSNFTLKIRSTKLEDSAMYFCASSRANYGYTFGSGTRLTVV.

The chain couples TRBV10-3 to TRBJ2-3, with 9 bases identical to TRBD1. V lost 2 bases, J lost 5 bases, and 8 bases stayed unmatched. CDR1 is ENHRY, CDR2 SYGVKD, per germline. This CDR3 region has 16 residues. The CDR3: CAISEPTGGRGDTQYF. CDR3 sequence (DNA): TGTGCCATCAGTGAGCCTACAGGGGGCCGGGGAGATACGCAGTATTTT.

The chain joins TRBV2 to TRBJ2-7, with TRBD1 matching 8 bases. CDR1 SNHLY and CDR2 FYNNEI come from the germline V gene. This CDR3 comprises 14 residues. The J segment lost 3 bases and the V segment lost 4 bases, leaving 5 bases of the junction unmatched. CDR3 amino acids: CASSGWDRFYEQYF. The CDR3 bases are TGTGCCAGCAGTGGATGGGACAGGTTCTACGAGCAGTACTTC.

The rearrangement uses TRBV11-2 and TRBJ2-1; 12 bases fit TRBD2. The CDR3 extends over 17 amino acids. Germline CDR1 and CDR2: SGHAT and FQNNGV. The junction had 10 bases not matched to a gene; V was cut back by 5 bases and J by 5 bases. CDR3: CASSPASGGDGDNEQFF. The CDR3 coding sequence is TGTGCCAGCAGCCCCGCTAGCGGGGGGGACGGGGACAATGAGCAGTTCTTC. The full variable domain, rest sourced from reference TRBV11-2 and TRBJ2-1, is EAGVAQSPRYKIIEKRQSVAFWCNPISGHATLYWYQQILGQGPKLLIQFQNNGVVDDSQLPKDRFSAERLKGVDSTLKIQPAKLEDSAVYLCASSPASGGDGDNEQFFGPGTRLTVL.

This clone was detected a few times. The chain links TRBV5-1 to TRBJ1-4; D call uncertain. This CDR3 is 14 amino acids long. In germline, CDR1 is SGHRS, CDR2 YFSETQ. Trimming took off 1 base at V and 8 bases at J, with 12 bases between the two ends. The CDR3 DNA is TGCGCCAGCAGCTTGTCCGGGGTATCGGAAAAACTGTTTTTT. Its translation is CASSLSGVSEKLFF.

This clone has a handful of counts. J is TRBJ2-1 and V is TRBV11-3; 9 bases map to TRBD2. Germline CDR1 SGHNT, CDR2 YENEEA. The CDR3 covers 15 residues. Germline trimming cut 3 bases from V and 4 bases from J; bases unmatched to any gene: 4. The CDR3 sequence: CASSFSSGGYNEQFF. The CDR3 bases are TGTGCCAGCAGCTTTAGTAGCGGGGGATACAATGAGCAGTTCTTC.

V is TRBV10-3 and J is TRBJ1-5, with a tentative D call TRBD1 (6 bases). Trimming pared 4 bases from V and 7 bases from J, leaving 14 bases between. CDR1 and CDR2 (germline): ENHRY, SYGVKD. This CDR3 is built from 14 residues. CDR3 loop: CAISGYREGQPQHF. The CDR3 bases are TGTGCCATCAGTGGCTACAGGGAGGGACAGCCCCAGCATTTT.

V and J are TRBV5-6 and TRBJ2-7, with 7 positions matching TRBD1. Germline V gives CDR1 SGHDT, CDR2 YYEEEE. The V segment lost 0 bases and the J segment 3 bases; nucleotides outside the gene matches: 9. The CDR3 contains 16 residues. CDR3 protein: CASSLGHRGGSYEQYF. CDR3 coding DNA: TGTGCCAGCAGCTTGGGCCACAGGGGTGGTAGCTACGAGCAGTACTTC.

This clone has a handful of counts. This sequence joins TRBV7-9 and TRBJ1-4, with D possibly matching TRBD1 (5 bases). The germline V gene has CDR1 SEHNR and CDR2 FQNEAQ (reference sequence). The V end lost 5 bases, the J end lost 3 bases, and 10 bases lay between the germline ends. This CDR3 contains 14 residues. The CDR3 nucleotides read TGTGCCAGCAGCCCAGGGTGGTCTAATGAAAAACTGTTTTTT. Translated: CASSPGWSNEKLFF.

In DNA form, the CDR3 reads TGTGCCAGCAGTTCGATTAGGGGGCTGAACGAGCAGTACTTC. It is translated as CASSSIRGLNEQYF. The chain employs TRBV28 and TRBJ2-7; 7 nucleotides agree with TRBD1. This CDR3 is 14 amino acids long. CDR1 is MDHEN and CDR2 is SYDVKM in the germline V gene. J lost 5 bases, V lost 4 bases, and 8 bases had no gene match.

This clone turned up a few times. The V gene is TRBV9, the J gene TRBJ2-1; tentatively, D is TRBD2 (6 bases). CDR3 length: 14 amino acids. The V gene lost 0 bases and the J gene lost 5 bases, with 9 bases spanning the gap. CDR1 is SGDLS and CDR2 is YYNGEE in the germline V gene. The CDR3 DNA reads as TGTGCCAGCAGCGTAGACCCGGGGGACAATGAGCAGTTCTTC. This codes for CASSVDPGDNEQFF.

V gene TRBV20-1 combines with J gene TRBJ2-5; tentatively, D is TRBD2 (6 bases). The CDR3 consists of 11 residues. V dropped 6 bases and J dropped 5 bases, with 10 bases sitting between them. Germline V gene data show CDR1 as DFQATT and CDR2 as SNEGSKA (reference sequence). CDR3 protein: CSATRGETQYF. CDR3 nucleotide sequence: TGCAGTGCCACCCGGGGGGAGACCCAGTACTTC.

The V gene is TRBV28, the J gene TRBJ2-2; possibly TRBD2 for D (5 bases). Germline V lookup: CDR1 MDHEN, CDR2 SYDVKM. The CDR3 runs to 15 residues. Trimming took 11 bases from V and 4 from J, leaving 20 bases between them. The CDR3 nucleotides are TGTGCCTACGCGTTGGGATCTCGGGGCACCGGGGAGCTGTTTTTT. It codes for CAYALGSRGTGELFF.

The V gene is TRBV18, the J gene TRBJ2-2, with 12 bases lining up with TRBD1. This CDR3 is built from 16 residues. V dropped 5 bases and J dropped 6; count of bases not matched to a gene: 7. The germline CDR1 and CDR2 sequences are KGHSH and LQKENI. This CDR3 reads CASSRYRDRGPGELFF. CDR3 nucleotides: TGTGCCAGCTCAAGATACCGGGACAGGGGGCCCGGGGAGCTGTTTTTT.

This clone occurred once. The genes are TRBV2 and TRBJ1-5; TRBD1 is a possible D gene (5 bases). V lost 8 bases to trimming and J lost 5 bases, with 10 bases between them. Germline CDR1 SNHLY, CDR2 FYNNEI. The CDR3 spans 12 residues. CDR3 nucleotide sequence: TGTGCCAGCGCTTGGGGCCATCAGCCCCAGCATTTT. Protein sequence: CASAWGHQPQHF.

As DNA, the CDR3 is TGTGCCAGCAGCCACCGACAGGGGTGGTACACTGAAGCTTTCTTT. Translation gives CASSHRQGWYTEAFF. This chain joins TRBV14 and TRBJ1-1, with 8 bases matching TRBD1. This CDR3 contains 15 residues. Germline lookup yields CDR1 SGHDN and CDR2 FVKESK. The V segment lost 3 bases and the J segment 3 bases; nucleotides outside the gene matches: 6.

This clone was detected once. V is TRBV7-9 and J is TRBJ2-1, with a tentative D call TRBD2 (6 bases). CDR3 size: 16 residues. Germline V CDR1 and CDR2: SEHNR, FQNEAQ (reference sequence). V lost 0 bases to trimming and J lost 6 bases, with 15 bases between them. CDR3 DNA: TGTGCCAGCAGCTTAGCGTTGGGGGGACTGAGCAATGAGCAGTTCTTC. Its protein is CASSLALGGLSNEQFF.

The V and J genes are TRBV28 and TRBJ2-3; D might be TRBD1 (5 bases). The CDR3 spans 16 residues. The V end was cut by 5 bases, the J end by 2 bases, with 17 bases between. Germline V gives CDR1 MDHEN, CDR2 SYDVKM. The CDR3: CASSTDSWTFTDTQYF. The CDR3 DNA reads as TGTGCCAGCAGTACAGACAGTTGGACCTTCACAGATACGCAGTATTTT.

This clone was detected a few times. The CDR3 spells CASSGDRDKQETQYF. CDR3 nucleotide sequence: TGTGCCAGCAGTGGGGACAGGGATAAACAAGAGACCCAGTACTTC. The chain is built from TRBV2 and TRBJ2-5; 9 bases map to TRBD1. In germline, CDR1 is SNHLY, CDR2 FYNNEI. The CDR3 contains 15 residues. Unmatched junction bases numbered 5, after V lost 4 bases and J lost 2 bases.

This clone was found once. This chain uses TRBV5-4 with TRBJ1-2; D is perhaps TRBD1 (6 bases). Trimming took 2 bases from V and 6 from J, leaving 11 bases between them. Germline V gives CDR1 SGHNT, CDR2 YYREEE (reference sequence). This CDR3 contains 13 residues. CDR3 residues: CASSLIWGHGYTF. CDR3 nucleotide sequence: TGTGCCAGCAGCTTAATATGGGGGCATGGCTACACCTTC.

This chain joins TRBV29-1 and TRBJ1-2, with D tentatively TRBD1 (5 bases). From germline, CDR1 is SQVTM and CDR2 ANQGSEA. The CDR3 consists of 16 residues. V lost 4 bases and J lost 4, with 22 bases in between. CDR3 bases: TGCAGCGTTGGCCCCATCGCCCGAATAAGGGGCTATGGCTACACCTTC. Amino acid sequence: CSVGPIARIRGYGYTF.

This clone was recorded once. The CDR3 DNA sequence: TGTGCCATCAGTCGCCTTTTCGCGATGGAGGGCTACACCTTC. Encoded protein: CAISRLFAMEGYTF. The J gene is TRBJ1-2, the V gene TRBV10-3, with D unclear. CDR3 length: 14 amino acids. CDR1 is ENHRY and CDR2 is SYGVKD in the germline V gene. With 5 bases removed from V and 8 bases from J, the gap between germline ends came to 18 bases.

The genes are TRBV19 and TRBJ1-2; D may be TRBD1 (6 bases). The length of the CDR3 is 17 residues. Trimming took 4 bases from V and 4 from J, leaving 22 bases between them. Germline V CDR1 and CDR2: LNHDA, SQIVND (reference sequence). The CDR3 reads CASSNDLTVGGVYGYTF. The CDR3 region has the DNA TGTGCCAGTAGTAACGATCTTACAGTAGGGGGGGTCTATGGCTACACCTTC.

Concerning this clone: One junction end does not reproduce the germline sequence, and a read error may be involved. The J gene is TRBJ2-2, the V gene TRBV11-3; D unresolved. Germline values: CDR1 SGHNT, CDR2 YENEEA. There are 15 residues in the CDR3. CDR3: CASSLEQANTGELFF. The DNA of the CDR3 is TGTGCCAGCAGCCTAGAACAAGCGAACACCGGGGAGCTGTTTTTT.

This rearrangement joins TRBV5-6 to TRBJ1-2; no firm D call. Germline V gene data show CDR1 as SGHDT and CDR2 as YYEEEE. The V end lost 2 bases, the J end lost 4 bases, and 18 bases lay between the germline ends. The CDR3 covers 16 residues. The chain's CDR3 is CASSFTWEVPPYGYTF. The DNA for the CDR3 is TGTGCCAGCAGCTTCACTTGGGAGGTCCCCCCCTATGGCTACACCTTC. The full variable domain, its missing parts supplied by reference TRBV5-6 and TRBJ1-2, is DAGVTQSPTHLIKTRGQQVTLRCSPKSGHDTVSWYQQALGQGPQFIFQYYEEEERQRGNFPDRFSGHQFPNYSSELNVNALLLGDSALYLCASSFTWEVPPYGYTFGSGTRLTVV.

The sample holds a few counts of this clone. The chain carries TRBV6-1 and TRBJ2-3; 9 nucleotides align to TRBD1. Looked up from germline, CDR1 is MNHNS and CDR2 is SASEGT. The CDR3 totals 15 residues. The V segment lost 1 base and the J segment 4 bases; nucleotides outside the gene matches: 3. The DNA for the CDR3 is TGTGCCAGCAGTGAAGGGAGGACAGGGGCAGATACGCAGTATTTT. Translated: CASSEGRTGADTQYF.

The chain joins TRBV7-9 to TRBJ2-6; 10 bases fit TRBD1. Looked up from germline, CDR1 is SEHNR and CDR2 is FQNEAQ (reference sequence). V was clipped by 8 bases and J by 0 bases; unmatched bases: 13. This CDR3 has 19 amino acids. CDR3 protein: CASQRPDRGHFSGANVLTF. DNA of the CDR3: TGTGCCAGCCAGAGACCCGACAGGGGGCACTTCTCTGGGGCCAACGTCCTGACTTTC. Based on the CDR3 plus reference TRBV7-9 and TRBJ2-6, the full variable domain is DTGVSQNPRHKITKRGQNVTFRCDPISEHNRLYWYRQTLGQGPEFLTYFQNEAQLEKSRLLSDRFSAERPKGSFSTLEIQRTEQGDSAMYLCASQRPDRGHFSGANVLTFGAGSRLTVL.

This clone came up a few times. The genes are TRBV19 and TRBJ2-7; 10 positions match TRBD2. CDR3 size: 13 residues. J gave up 4 bases and V 9 bases, and 6 bases lay outside the gene matches. Germline V gives CDR1 LNHDA, CDR2 SQIVND (reference sequence). Here the CDR3 reads CARPSGGPYEQYF. CDR3 coding DNA: TGTGCCAGGCCTAGCGGGGGACCTTACGAGCAGTACTTC.

The J gene is TRBJ1-1, the V gene TRBV7-9; D remains unclear. The CDR3 extends over 13 amino acids. Germline V CDR1 and CDR2: SEHNR, FQNEAQ (reference sequence). Trimming pared 2 bases from V and 3 bases from J, leaving 7 bases between. CDR3 in amino acids: CASSLRADTEAFF. CDR3 in DNA: TGTGCCAGCAGCTTAAGAGCGGACACTGAAGCTTTCTTT. Full variable domain (rest looked up from reference TRBV7-9 and TRBJ1-1): DTGVSQNPRHKITKRGQNVTFRCDPISEHNRLYWYRQTLGQGPEFLTYFQNEAQLEKSRLLSDRFSAERPKGSFSTLEIQRTEQGDSAMYLCASSLRADTEAFFGQGTRLTVV.

The rearrangement uses TRBV29-1 and TRBJ2-2; possible D gene TRBD1, 6 bases. The CDR3 extends over 15 amino acids. The V gene's germline CDR1 is SQVTM and CDR2 ANQGSEA. V was clipped by 1 base and J by 1 base, with 10 bases between them. CDR3 in DNA: TGCAGCGTTGAAGGTCGGACAGAGAACACCGGGGAGCTGTTTTTT. Its translation: CSVEGRTENTGELFF.

This clone was observed once. The J gene is TRBJ2-1, the V gene TRBV4-2; 7 positions agree with TRBD1. V trimming: 3 bases; J trimming: 7 bases; junction bases outside the gene matches: 18. The germline V gene has CDR1 LGHNA and CDR2 YNFKEQ. The CDR3 runs to 18 residues. CDR3 amino acids: CASSHLTLQGRGTNEQFF. The CDR3 DNA follows: TGTGCCAGCAGCCATCTTACGCTACAGGGGCGAGGGACAAATGAGCAGTTCTTC.